A single sample is the source of the 25 T cell receptor beta chains below, sequenced in a study of shared clonotypes between healthy human individuals. Naive CD8 cells, CD45RO-negative and positively selected for CCR7, excluded terminally differentiated effector memory CD45RA+ cells. TCRdb keeps only in-frame clones here, not all; method: immunoSEQ multiplex PCR. Of around 2,100,000 clones listed, less than 95% are singletons. Material: naive CD8+ T cells sorted from blood. The receptors derive from a man in his late teens or twenties in good health.

A word on this clone: The sample carries other DNA sequences with the same CDR3. The gene calls are TRBV4-1 and TRBJ2-1; 9 nucleotides agree with TRBD1. Germline CDR1 MGHRA, CDR2 YSYEKL. The CDR3 is 14 amino acids. With 4 bases clipped from V and 4 bases from J, the junction kept 2 bases outside the gene matches. For the CDR3, the DNA is TGCGCCAGCAGCCCGGGACAGGGTTACAATGAGCAGTTCTTC. Its protein product is CASSPGQGYNEQFF.

The gene calls are TRBV19 and TRBJ1-4; D is uncertain. Germline CDR1 is LNHDA and CDR2 is SQIVND (reference sequence). CDR3 length equals 17 residues. Deletions cut 3 bases from V and 4 bases from J, with 18 bases between. This chain's CDR3 is CASSIRTDRDFNEKLFF. The DNA of the CDR3 is TGTGCCAGTAGTATCCGTACGGATCGCGATTTTAATGAAAAACTGTTTTTT.

The chain combines TRBV6-5 with TRBJ2-3, with 7 bases lining up with TRBD2. V shed 2 bases and J 6 bases; nucleotides not matched to a gene: 8. The CDR3 contains 15 residues. Germline CDR1 MNHEY, CDR2 SVGAGI. The DNA of the CDR3 is TGTGCCAGCAGTTACGACGGGAGGAGTTCGGATACGCAGTATTTT. Translated: CASSYDGRSSDTQYF.

The CDR3 sequence: CASSHRAGGTYEQYF. The CDR3 DNA is TGCGCCAGCAGCCACCGAGCGGGGGGAACCTACGAGCAGTACTTC. The chain carries TRBV4-3 and TRBJ2-7; 9 nucleotides agree with TRBD2. Trimming took 3 bases from V and 2 from J; bases not matched to a gene: 5. Germline CDR1 and CDR2: LGHNA and YSLEER. The CDR3 has 15 residues.

Of note for this clone: This specimen includes other DNA sequences encoding the same CDR3. CDR3 bases: TGTGCCAGCAGCCACGGGGGGTCCTACGAGCAGTACTTC. Its translation: CASSHGGSYEQYF. The J gene is TRBJ2-7, the V gene TRBV7-9; TRBD2 agrees at 7 bases. V shed 5 bases and J 1 base; nucleotides not matched to a gene: 2. Germline CDR1 SEHNR, CDR2 FQNEAQ (reference sequence). The CDR3 is made up of 13 amino acids.

The rearrangement uses TRBV29-1 and TRBJ2-7; D gene ambiguous. This CDR3 contains 11 residues. V dropped 7 bases and J dropped 2 bases, with 9 bases sitting between them. Germline CDR1 is SQVTM and CDR2 is ANQGSEA. CDR3 nucleotide sequence: TGCAGCGCCGCGGATCCCTACGAGCAGTACTTC. It yields the protein CSAADPYEQYF.

Comment on this clone: The same CDR3 can be traced to other DNA sequences in this sample. The rearrangement links TRBV7-9 to TRBJ2-7; 9 positions match TRBD1. The CDR3 is made up of 16 amino acids. J lost 3 bases, V lost 5 bases, and 11 bases had no gene match. From germline, CDR1 is SEHNR and CDR2 FQNEAQ (reference sequence). CDR3 coding DNA: TGTGCCAGCAGCAGTTCGACCGGGACAGGGCTCTACGAGCAGTACTTC. It codes for CASSSSTGTGLYEQYF.

The chain has TRBV6-1 and TRBJ1-5, with a tentative D call TRBD1 (6 bases). Germline assignment: CDR1 MNHNS and CDR2 SASEGT. CDR3 length: 15 residues. V dropped 7 bases and J dropped 0 bases, with 13 bases sitting between them. CDR3 region: CASTKRDISNQPQHF. CDR3 bases: TGTGCCAGCACCAAGAGGGACATTAGCAATCAGCCCCAGCATTTT.

The J gene is TRBJ2-7, the V gene TRBV27; 10 bases are a match to TRBD2. The CDR3 length is 15 residues. Germline CDR1 MNHEY, CDR2 SMNVEV (reference sequence). With 4 bases clipped from V and 2 bases from J, the junction kept 5 bases outside the gene matches. In DNA form, the CDR3 reads TGTGCCAGCAGTTCTAGCGGGAGTTCCACCTACGAGCAGTACTTC. This encodes CASSSSGSSTYEQYF.

As DNA, the CDR3 is TGCGCCAGCAGCCCTGGGACAGGGAGAACAGATACGCAGTATTTT. Translating it yields CASSPGTGRTDTQYF. The rearrangement links TRBV5-1 to TRBJ2-3; 9 nucleotides agree with TRBD1. CDR1 and CDR2 (germline): SGHRS, YFSETQ. The length of the CDR3 is 15 residues. Trimming at V came to 4 bases and at J to 3 bases, leaving 6 bases not matched to a gene.

The chain carries TRBV7-3 and TRBJ1-2; D gene uncertain. The CDR3 length is 14 residues. The germline V gene has CDR1 SGHTA and CDR2 FQGTGA. V was trimmed by 6 bases and J by 5 bases, leaving 16 bases between them. DNA for the CDR3: TGTGCCAGCAGGAATAATACAGAAAATTATGGCTACACCTTC. Its protein product is CASRNNTENYGYTF.

The chain carries TRBV11-2 and TRBJ2-5, with TRBD2 matching 16 bases. The CDR3 extends over 18 amino acids. Germline-derived CDR1 and CDR2 are SGHAT and FQNNGV. V lost 5 bases to trimming and J lost 5 bases; unmatched junction nucleotides: 11. The CDR3 nucleotides are TGTGCCAGCAGCCCAGGGACTAGCGGGGGGGCAACCGTTGAGACCCAGTACTTC. This translates into CASSPGTSGGATVETQYF.

A single count supports this clone. The chain is built from TRBV7-6 and TRBJ1-1, with a weak D call TRBD1 (6 bases). Per germline, CDR1 SGHVS and CDR2 FNYEAQ. The CDR3 extends over 14 amino acids. V was clipped by 1 base and J by 4 bases, with 10 bases between them. This CDR3 reads CASSLVVGGTEAFF. For the CDR3, the DNA is TGTGCCAGCAGCTTAGTGGTAGGGGGCACTGAAGCTTTCTTT. Drawing the rest from reference TRBV7-6 and TRBJ1-1, the complete variable domain is GAGVSQSPRYKVTKRGQDVALRCDPISGHVSLYWYRQALGQGPEFLTYFNYEAQQDKSGLPNDRFSAERPEGSISTLTIQRTEQRDSAMYRCASSLVVGGTEAFFGQGTRLTVV.

In its sample, this clone was seen a few times. The chain links TRBV29-1 to TRBJ1-2; unclear D gene. Germline-derived CDR1 and CDR2 are SQVTM and ANQGSEA. The length of the CDR3 is 14 residues. V was cut by 0 bases and J by 7 bases, with 15 bases left in between. CDR3 nucleotides: TGCAGCGTTGAAGATCTCGGAGATTCGGGTGGCTACACCTTC. As protein: CSVEDLGDSGGYTF.

The chain couples TRBV4-1 to TRBJ2-7; TRBD1 matches at 9 bases. The CDR3 is 15 amino acids. CDR1 and CDR2 (germline): MGHRA, YSYEKL. Losses at the gene ends were 5 bases for V and 4 bases for J; bases not matched to a gene: 9. This CDR3 reads CASSDRGGGRYEQYF. CDR3 nucleotides: TGCGCCAGCAGCGACAGGGGGGGAGGGAGGTACGAGCAGTACTTC.

In nucleotides, the CDR3 is TGTGCCAGCGCCCACATGAACACTGAAGCTTTCTTT. Amino acid sequence: CASAHMNTEAFF. This rearrangement joins TRBV7-9 to TRBJ1-1; no definite D call. V lost 8 bases and J 0 bases, leaving 7 bases between the germline ends. Germline CDR1 reads SEHNR; CDR2 reads FQNEAQ (reference sequence). There are 12 residues in the CDR3.

The gene calls are TRBV19 and TRBJ1-4; 10 bases match TRBD1. V shed 8 bases, J shed 5 bases, and the junction held 8 bases outside the gene matches. Germline values: CDR1 LNHDA, CDR2 SQIVND (reference sequence). This CDR3 has 15 residues. The CDR3 is CASGPEGQGNEKLFF. The CDR3 region has the DNA TGTGCCAGTGGCCCCGAGGGACAGGGGAATGAAAAACTGTTTTTT.

V usage is TRBV11-2 and J usage is TRBJ1-1, with D uncertain. Germline CDR1 reads SGHAT; CDR2 reads FQNNGV. The V gene lost 4 bases and the J gene lost 4 bases, with 7 bases spanning the gap. The CDR3 contains 12 residues. The chain's CDR3 is CASSSRITEAFF. Here the CDR3 DNA reads TGTGCCAGCAGCTCTCGTATCACTGAAGCTTTCTTT.

The chain couples TRBV7-2 to TRBJ2-1; 8 bases map to TRBD2. Germline CDR1 SGHTA, CDR2 FQGNSA. Trimming removed 5 bases from V and 3 bases from J; junction bases left unmatched: 9. This CDR3 region has 16 residues. CDR3 DNA sequence: TGTGCCAGCAGCCCTATGCGGGGGGCCAACTACAATGAGCAGTTCTTC. Translation: CASSPMRGANYNEQFF.

Turning to this clone: The same CDR3 is also encoded by other DNA sequences in this sample. The CDR3 DNA is TGTGCCTGGAGTACTAGCGGGGGCACAGATACGCAGTATTTT. Amino acids: CAWSTSGGTDTQYF. The rearrangement joins TRBV30 to TRBJ2-3, with 10 bases that match TRBD2. Germline CDR1 is GTSNPN and CDR2 is SVGIG (reference sequence). Losses at the gene ends were 2 bases for V and 1 base for J; bases not matched to a gene: 0. CDR3 length equals 14 residues.

The V call is TRBV5-6, the J call TRBJ1-5; no clear D gene. CDR1 is SGHDT, CDR2 YYEEEE, per germline. The CDR3 is 14 amino acids. V lost 1 base to trimming and J lost 6 bases, with 11 bases between them. CDR3 loop: CASSLRSVGQPQHF. For the CDR3, the DNA is TGTGCCAGCAGCTTGAGGTCAGTAGGTCAGCCCCAGCATTTT.

The V gene is TRBV30, the J gene TRBJ2-3; tentatively, D is TRBD2 (6 bases). With 5 bases removed from V and 0 bases from J, the gap between germline ends came to 12 bases. Germline CDR1 and CDR2: GTSNPN and SVGIG (reference sequence). The length of the CDR3 is 14 residues. DNA for the CDR3: TGTGCCTGGGAGACTAGTTCAAGCACAGATACGCAGTATTTT. This encodes CAWETSSSTDTQYF.

This sequence joins TRBV6-5 and TRBJ1-2; 7 nucleotides align to TRBD1. Unmatched junction bases numbered 12, after V lost 6 bases and J lost 5 bases. The CDR3 has 15 residues. The germline V gene encodes CDR1 MNHEY and CDR2 SVGAGI. CDR3 sequence reads: CASRPSPGTDYGYTF. DNA for the CDR3: TGTGCCAGCAGACCAAGCCCCGGGACAGATTATGGCTACACCTTC.

A single count supports this clone. The CDR3 loop is CSVDTGHYNEQFF. The CDR3 DNA reads TGCAGCGTTGATACAGGGCACTACAATGAGCAGTTCTTC. V is TRBV29-1 and J is TRBJ2-1, with a tentative D call TRBD1 (6 bases). The CDR3 totals 13 residues. Germline V gene data show CDR1 as SQVTM and CDR2 as ANQGSEA. V was pared by 3 bases and J by 3 bases, with 9 bases between.

The CDR3 DNA reads TGCGCCAGCACCCTCGAACCGGGACAGGGCTACAATGAGCAGTTCTTC. Its translation: CASTLEPGQGYNEQFF. This chain joins TRBV5-1 and TRBJ2-1; 9 bases are a match to TRBD1. There are 16 residues in the CDR3. The germline CDR1 and CDR2 sequences are SGHRS and YFSETQ. V dropped 6 bases and J dropped 3; count of bases not matched to a gene: 10.